The TCR beta chain under discussion was sequenced for a study of blood T cell repertoires in COVID-19. Per the germline V gene, CDR1 is SGDLS and CDR2 is YYNGEE. V lost 5 bases and J 7 bases, leaving 15 bases between the germline ends. This CDR3 is 13 amino acids long. Libraries were prepared by immunoSEQ multiplex PCR; TCRdb keeps only in-frame clonotypes and omits some of them. Of fewer than 350,000 clones listed, 80% to 90% were seen once; the top ten hold 4% to 5%. The sequencing sample was made of PBMCs or T cells enriched from blood (not recorded which). The source of this sequence is a woman aged 40 to 50 with acute COVID-19. The chain couples TRBV9 to TRBJ1-2, with no clear D. CDR3 sequence reads: CASSHKEGGGYTF. The CDR3 DNA sequence: TGTGCCAGCAGTCATAAGGAGGGAGGTGGCTACACCTTC.